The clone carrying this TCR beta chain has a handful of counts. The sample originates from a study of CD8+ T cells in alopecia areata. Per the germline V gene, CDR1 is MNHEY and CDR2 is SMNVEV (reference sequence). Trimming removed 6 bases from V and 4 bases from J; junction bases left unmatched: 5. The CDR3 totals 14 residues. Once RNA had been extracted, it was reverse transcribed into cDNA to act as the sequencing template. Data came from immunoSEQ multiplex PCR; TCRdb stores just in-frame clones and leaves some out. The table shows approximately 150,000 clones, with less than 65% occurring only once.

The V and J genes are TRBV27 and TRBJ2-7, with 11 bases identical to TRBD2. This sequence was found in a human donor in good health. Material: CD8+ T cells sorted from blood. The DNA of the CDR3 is TGTGCCAGCAGCCGACTAGCGGGATGGTACGAGCAGTACTTC. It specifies CASSRLAGWYEQYF.